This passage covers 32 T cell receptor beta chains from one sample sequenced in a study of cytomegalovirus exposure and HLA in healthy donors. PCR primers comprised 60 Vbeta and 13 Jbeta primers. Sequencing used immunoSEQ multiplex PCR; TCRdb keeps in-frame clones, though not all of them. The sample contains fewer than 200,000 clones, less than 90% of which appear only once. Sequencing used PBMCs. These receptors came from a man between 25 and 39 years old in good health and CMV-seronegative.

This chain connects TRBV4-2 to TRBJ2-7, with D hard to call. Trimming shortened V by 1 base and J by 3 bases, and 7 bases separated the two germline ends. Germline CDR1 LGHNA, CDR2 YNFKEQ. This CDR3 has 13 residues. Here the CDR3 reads CASSQVSSYEQYF. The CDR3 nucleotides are TGTGCCAGCAGCCAAGTTAGCAGCTACGAGCAGTACTTC.

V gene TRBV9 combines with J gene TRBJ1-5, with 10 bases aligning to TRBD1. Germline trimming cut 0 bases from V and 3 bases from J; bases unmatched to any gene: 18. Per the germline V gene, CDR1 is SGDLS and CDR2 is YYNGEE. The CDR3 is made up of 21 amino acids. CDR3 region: CASSVVWKDRGCLHTNQPQHF. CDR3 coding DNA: TGTGCCAGCAGCGTAGTTTGGAAGGACAGGGGGTGTTTGCATACCAATCAGCCCCAGCATTTT.

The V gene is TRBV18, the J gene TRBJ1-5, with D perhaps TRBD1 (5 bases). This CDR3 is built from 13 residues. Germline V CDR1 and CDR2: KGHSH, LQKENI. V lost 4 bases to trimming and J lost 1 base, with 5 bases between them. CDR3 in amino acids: CASSRQSNQPQHF. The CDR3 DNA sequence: TGTGCCAGCTCACGACAGAGCAATCAGCCCCAGCATTTT.

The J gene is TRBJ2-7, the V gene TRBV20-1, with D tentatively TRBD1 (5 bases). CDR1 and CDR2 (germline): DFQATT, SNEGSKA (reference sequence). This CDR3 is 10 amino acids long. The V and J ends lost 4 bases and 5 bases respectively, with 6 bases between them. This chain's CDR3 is CSATGNEQYF. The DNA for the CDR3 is TGCAGTGCTACAGGGAACGAGCAGTACTTC.

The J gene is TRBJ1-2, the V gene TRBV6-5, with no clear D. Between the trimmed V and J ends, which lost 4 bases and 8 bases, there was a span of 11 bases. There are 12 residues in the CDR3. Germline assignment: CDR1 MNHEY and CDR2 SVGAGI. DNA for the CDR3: TGTGCCAGCAGTTCACGATTGGAGGGCTACACCTTC. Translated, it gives CASSSRLEGYTF.

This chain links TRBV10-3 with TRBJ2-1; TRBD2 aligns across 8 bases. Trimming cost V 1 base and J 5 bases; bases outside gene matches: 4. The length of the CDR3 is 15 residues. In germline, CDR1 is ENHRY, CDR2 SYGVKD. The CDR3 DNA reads TGTGCCATCAGTGAGTTTGCGGGGGGTGACAATGAGCAGTTCTTC. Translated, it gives CAISEFAGGDNEQFF.

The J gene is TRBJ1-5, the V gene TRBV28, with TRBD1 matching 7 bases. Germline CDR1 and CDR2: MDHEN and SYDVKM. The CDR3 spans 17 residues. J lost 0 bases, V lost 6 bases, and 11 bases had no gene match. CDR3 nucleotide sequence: TGTGCCAGCAGCTTCTTTACAAACAGGGGTAGCAATCAGCCCCAGCATTTT. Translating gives CASSFFTNRGSNQPQHF.

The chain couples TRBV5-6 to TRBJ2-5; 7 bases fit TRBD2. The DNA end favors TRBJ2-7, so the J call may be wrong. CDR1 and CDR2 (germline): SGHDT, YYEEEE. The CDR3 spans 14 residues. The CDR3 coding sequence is TGTGCCAGCAGCCTGGGAGGGCCCGTTTACGAGCAGTACTTC. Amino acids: CASSLGGPVYEQYF.

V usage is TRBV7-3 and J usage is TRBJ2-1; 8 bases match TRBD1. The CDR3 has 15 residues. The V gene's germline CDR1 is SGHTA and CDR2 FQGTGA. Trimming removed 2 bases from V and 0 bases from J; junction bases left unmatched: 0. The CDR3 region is CASSLQGASYNEQFF. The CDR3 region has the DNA TGTGCCAGCAGCTTACAGGGGGCCTCCTACAATGAGCAGTTCTTC. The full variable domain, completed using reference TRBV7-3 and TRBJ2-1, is GAGVSQTPSNKVTEKGKYVELRCDPISGHTALYWYRQSLGQGPEFLIYFQGTGAADDSGLPNDRFFAVRPEGSVSTLKIQRTERGDSAVYLCASSLQGASYNEQFFGPGTRLTVL.

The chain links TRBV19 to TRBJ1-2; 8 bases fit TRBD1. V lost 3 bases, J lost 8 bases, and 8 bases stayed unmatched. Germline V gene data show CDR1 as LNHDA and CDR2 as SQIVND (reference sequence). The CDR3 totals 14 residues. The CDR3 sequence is CASSILQGAQGYTF. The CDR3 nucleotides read TGTGCCAGTAGTATCCTTCAGGGGGCGCAGGGCTACACCTTC.

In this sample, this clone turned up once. Here the CDR3 DNA reads TGTGCCAGCAGTGAATGGCAGGGTTACGAAAAACTGTTTTTT. This gives the protein CASSEWQGYEKLFF. The J gene is TRBJ1-4, the V gene TRBV2, with a tentative D call TRBD1 (5 bases). This CDR3 contains 14 residues. Per germline, CDR1 SNHLY and CDR2 FYNNEI. V was shortened by 2 bases and J by 8 bases, with 12 bases between the two germline ends.

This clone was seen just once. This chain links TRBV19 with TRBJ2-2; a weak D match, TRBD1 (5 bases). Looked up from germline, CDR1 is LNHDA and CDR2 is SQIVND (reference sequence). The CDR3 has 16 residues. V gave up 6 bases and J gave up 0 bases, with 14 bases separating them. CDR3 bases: TGTGCCAGTAGCAGACAGATAATATCGAACACCGGGGAGCTGTTTTTT. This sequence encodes CASSRQIISNTGELFF.

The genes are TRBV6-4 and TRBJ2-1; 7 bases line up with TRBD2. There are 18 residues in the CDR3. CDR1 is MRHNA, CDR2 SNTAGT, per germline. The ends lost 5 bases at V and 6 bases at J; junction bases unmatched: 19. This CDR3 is CASSSLARHLGGVNEQFF. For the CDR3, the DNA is TGTGCCAGCAGTTCACTAGCGAGACACCTAGGAGGGGTCAATGAGCAGTTCTTC.

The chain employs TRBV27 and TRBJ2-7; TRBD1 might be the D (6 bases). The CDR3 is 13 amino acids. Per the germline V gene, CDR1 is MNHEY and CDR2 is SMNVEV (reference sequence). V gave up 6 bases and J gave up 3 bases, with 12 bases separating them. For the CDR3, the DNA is TGTGCCAGCAGAAATACAGGGTTCTACGAGCAGTACTTC. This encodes CASRNTGFYEQYF.

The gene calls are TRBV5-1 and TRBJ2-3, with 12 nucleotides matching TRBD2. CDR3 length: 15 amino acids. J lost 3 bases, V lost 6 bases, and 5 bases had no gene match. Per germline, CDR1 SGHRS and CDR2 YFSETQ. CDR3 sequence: CASTGLAGNTDTQYF. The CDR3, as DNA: TGCGCCAGCACCGGACTAGCGGGGAATACAGATACGCAGTATTTT.

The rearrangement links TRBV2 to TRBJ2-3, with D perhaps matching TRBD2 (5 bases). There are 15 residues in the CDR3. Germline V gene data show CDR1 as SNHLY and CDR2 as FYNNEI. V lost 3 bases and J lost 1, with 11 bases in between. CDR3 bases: TGTGCCAGCAGTGACGAGGGTGTGGGCACAGATACGCAGTATTTT. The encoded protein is CASSDEGVGTDTQYF.

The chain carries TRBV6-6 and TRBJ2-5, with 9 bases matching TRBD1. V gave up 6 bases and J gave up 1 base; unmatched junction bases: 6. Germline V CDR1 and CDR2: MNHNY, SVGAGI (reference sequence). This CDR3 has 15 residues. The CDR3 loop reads CASSRRDRVQETQYF. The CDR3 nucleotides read TGTGCCAGCAGCCGCCGGGACAGGGTCCAAGAGACCCAGTACTTC.

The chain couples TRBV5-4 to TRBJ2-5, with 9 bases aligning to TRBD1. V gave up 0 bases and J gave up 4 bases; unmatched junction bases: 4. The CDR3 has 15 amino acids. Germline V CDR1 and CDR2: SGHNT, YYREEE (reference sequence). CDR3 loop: CASSLGQGEGETQYF. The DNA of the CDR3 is TGTGCCAGCAGCTTGGGACAGGGGGAGGGAGAGACCCAGTACTTC.

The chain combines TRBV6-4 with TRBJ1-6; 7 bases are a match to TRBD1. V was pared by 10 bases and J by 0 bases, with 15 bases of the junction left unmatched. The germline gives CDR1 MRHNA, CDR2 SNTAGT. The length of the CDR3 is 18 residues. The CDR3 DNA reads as TGTGCCAATGGGCTAGGGGGCCTGACGCCCTCCTATAATTCACCCCTCCACTTT. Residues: CANGLGGLTPSYNSPLHF.

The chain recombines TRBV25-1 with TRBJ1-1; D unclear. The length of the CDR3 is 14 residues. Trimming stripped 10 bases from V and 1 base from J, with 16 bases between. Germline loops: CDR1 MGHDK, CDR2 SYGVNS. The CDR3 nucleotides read TGTGCCACCTTCGGAGAGGCTCCGAACACTGAAGCTTTCTTT. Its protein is CATFGEAPNTEAFF.

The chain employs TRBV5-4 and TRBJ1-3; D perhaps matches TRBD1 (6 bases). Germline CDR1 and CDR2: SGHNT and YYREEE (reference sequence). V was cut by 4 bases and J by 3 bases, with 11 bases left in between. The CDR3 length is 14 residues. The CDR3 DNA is TGTGCCAGCAGCCCAGGGGATTATGGAAACACCATATATTTT. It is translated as CASSPGDYGNTIYF.

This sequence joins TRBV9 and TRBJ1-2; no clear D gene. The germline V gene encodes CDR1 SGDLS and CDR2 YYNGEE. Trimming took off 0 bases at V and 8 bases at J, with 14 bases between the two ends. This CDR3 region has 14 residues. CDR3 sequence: CASSVGAGPGGYTF. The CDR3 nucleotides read TGTGCCAGCAGCGTAGGGGCGGGTCCGGGGGGCTACACCTTC.

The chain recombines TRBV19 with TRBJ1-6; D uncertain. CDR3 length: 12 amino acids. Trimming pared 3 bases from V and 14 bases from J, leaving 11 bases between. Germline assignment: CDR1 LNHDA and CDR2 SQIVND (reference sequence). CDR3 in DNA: TGTGCCAGTAGTATTCTCGGTTCTTCCCTCCACTTT. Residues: CASSILGSSLHF.

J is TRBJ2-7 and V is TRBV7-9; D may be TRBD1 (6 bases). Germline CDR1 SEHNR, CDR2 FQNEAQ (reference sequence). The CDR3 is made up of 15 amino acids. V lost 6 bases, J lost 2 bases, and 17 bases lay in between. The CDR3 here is CASSSRQANTYEQYF. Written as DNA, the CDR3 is TGTGCCAGCAGTTCGAGACAGGCGAATACCTACGAGCAGTACTTC.

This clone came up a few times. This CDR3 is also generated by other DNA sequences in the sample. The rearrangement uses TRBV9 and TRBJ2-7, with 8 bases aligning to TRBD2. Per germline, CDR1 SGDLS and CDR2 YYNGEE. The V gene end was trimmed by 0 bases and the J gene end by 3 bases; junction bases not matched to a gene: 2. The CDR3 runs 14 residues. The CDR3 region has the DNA TGTGCCAGCAGCGTAGCCAGCGGGGGCTACGAGCAGTACTTC. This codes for CASSVASGGYEQYF.

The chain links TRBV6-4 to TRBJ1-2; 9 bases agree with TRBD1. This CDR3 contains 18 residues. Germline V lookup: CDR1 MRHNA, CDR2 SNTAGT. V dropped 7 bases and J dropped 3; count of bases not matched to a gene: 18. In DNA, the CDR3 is TGTGCCAGCAAAGCCGGGACAGGGAAAATACGGTTAGACTATGGCTACACCTTC. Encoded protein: CASKAGTGKIRLDYGYTF.

The CDR3, as DNA: TGTGCCAGCAGTTACCCCGGCACAGATACGCAGTATTTT. Its protein is CASSYPGTDTQYF. This rearrangement joins TRBV6-6 to TRBJ2-3; D is undetermined. Trimming removed 2 bases at V and 1 base at J, with 4 bases between. CDR1 MNHNY and CDR2 SVGAGI come from the germline V gene (reference sequence). This CDR3 comprises 13 residues.

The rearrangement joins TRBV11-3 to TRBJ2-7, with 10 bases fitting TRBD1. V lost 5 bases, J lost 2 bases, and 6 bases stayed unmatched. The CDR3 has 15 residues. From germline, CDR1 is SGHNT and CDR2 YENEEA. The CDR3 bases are TGTGCCAGCAGCCCGACGGGGACAGGGGCCTACGAGCAGTACTTC. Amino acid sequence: CASSPTGTGAYEQYF.

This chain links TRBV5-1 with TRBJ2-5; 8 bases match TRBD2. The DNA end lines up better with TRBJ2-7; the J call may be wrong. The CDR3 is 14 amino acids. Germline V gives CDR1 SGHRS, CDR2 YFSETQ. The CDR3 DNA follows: TGCGCCAGCAGCTCCGGGGGGGGCGACTACGAGCAGTACTTC. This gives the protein CASSSGGGDYEQYF.

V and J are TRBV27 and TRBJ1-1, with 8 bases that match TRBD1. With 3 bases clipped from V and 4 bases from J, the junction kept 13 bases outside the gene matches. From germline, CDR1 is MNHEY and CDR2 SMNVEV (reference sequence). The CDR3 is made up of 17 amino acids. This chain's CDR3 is CASSFLTPGGVGTEAFF. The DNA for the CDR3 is TGTGCCAGCAGTTTTTTAACTCCAGGGGGCGTCGGCACTGAAGCTTTCTTT.

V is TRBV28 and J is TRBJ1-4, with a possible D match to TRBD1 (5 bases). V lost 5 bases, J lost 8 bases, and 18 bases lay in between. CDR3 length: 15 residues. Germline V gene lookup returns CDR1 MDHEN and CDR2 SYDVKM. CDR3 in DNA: TGTGCCAGCAGTATCCCACAGGAAAGAGAAGAAAAACTGTTTTTT. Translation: CASSIPQEREEKLFF.

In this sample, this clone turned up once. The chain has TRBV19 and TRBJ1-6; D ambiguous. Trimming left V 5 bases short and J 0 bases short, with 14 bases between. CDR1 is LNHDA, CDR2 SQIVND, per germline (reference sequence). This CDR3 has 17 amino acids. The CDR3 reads CASSREGGSSYNSPLHF. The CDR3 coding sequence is TGTGCCAGTAGTCGAGAAGGCGGTAGCTCCTATAATTCACCCCTCCACTTT.